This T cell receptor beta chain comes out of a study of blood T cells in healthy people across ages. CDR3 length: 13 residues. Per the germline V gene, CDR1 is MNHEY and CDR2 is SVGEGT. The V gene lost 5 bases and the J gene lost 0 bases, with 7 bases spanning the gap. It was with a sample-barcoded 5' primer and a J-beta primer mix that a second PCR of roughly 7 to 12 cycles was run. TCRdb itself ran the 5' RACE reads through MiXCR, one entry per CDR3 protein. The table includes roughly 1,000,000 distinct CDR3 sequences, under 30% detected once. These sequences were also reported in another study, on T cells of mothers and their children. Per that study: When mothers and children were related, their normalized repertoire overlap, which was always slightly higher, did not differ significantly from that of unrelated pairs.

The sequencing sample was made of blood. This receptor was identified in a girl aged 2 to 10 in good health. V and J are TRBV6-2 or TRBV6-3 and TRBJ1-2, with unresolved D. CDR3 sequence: CASSDQANYGYTF. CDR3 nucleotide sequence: TGTGCCAGCAGTGACCAGGCTAACTATGGCTACACCTTC.